These 8 T cell receptor beta chains were all obtained from the same sample, sequenced in a study of CD8+CD57+ T cells in acquired aplastic anemia. TCR beta VDJ and CDR3 profiles were obtained from a genomic DNA template. Each CDR3 protein gets one entry after TCRdb re-called the reads with MiXCR. This repertoire shows 400,000 to 450,000 distinct CDR3 sequences, 60% to 80% found once; its top ten account for 3% to 5%. The sequencing input was sorted CD4+, CD8+, or CD8+CD57+ T cells (not recorded which) from PBMCs. The receptors shown here come from a human donor in good health, serving as a control.

The CDR3 loop reads CASSLGPNDHYTF. The DNA of the CDR3 is TGTGCCAGCAGCTTAGGACCTAACGACCACTATACCTTC. The chain uses TRBV7-2 and TRBJ1-2; D is undetermined. Looked up from germline, CDR1 is SGHTA and CDR2 is FQGNSA. V was cut by 1 base and J by 14 bases, with 17 bases left in between. The CDR3 runs 13 residues.

Ten or more counts support this clonotype. The genes are TRBV20-1 and TRBJ1-1, with 7 nucleotides matching TRBD1. The V gene end was trimmed by 3 bases and the J gene end by 1 base; junction bases not matched to a gene: 5. The germline V gene encodes CDR1 DFQATT and CDR2 SNEGSKA (reference sequence). The CDR3 is 14 residues long. As DNA, the CDR3 is TGCAGTGCTAGGACAGGGTCAGGGAACACTGAAGCTTTCTTT. It is translated as CSARTGSGNTEAFF.

This clonotype was detected once. V is TRBV5-1 and J is TRBJ1-4; TRBD1 is a possible D gene (5 bases). V was cut by 3 bases and J by 10 bases, with 16 bases left in between. CDR1 is SGHRS and CDR2 is YFSETQ in the germline V gene. The CDR3 is made up of 14 amino acids. CDR3 bases: TGCGCCAGCAGCTCCTCCGGGGGAGATGGAAAACTGTTTTTT. Residues: CASSSSGGDGKLFF. The variable domain in full, with the rest retrieved from reference TRBV5-1 and TRBJ1-4, is KAGVTQTPRYLIKTRGQQVTLSCSPISGHRSVSWYQQTPGQGLQFLFEYFSETQRNKGNFPGRFSGRQFSNSRSEMNVSTLELGDSALYLCASSSSGGDGKLFFGSGTQLSVL.

This clonotype was counted at least ten times. The chain combines TRBV7-8 with TRBJ1-4; D is perhaps TRBD1 (6 bases). The germline CDR1 and CDR2 sequences are SGHVS and FQNEAQ. V lost 5 bases to trimming and J lost 0 bases, with 13 bases between them. The CDR3 consists of 16 residues. CDR3 in DNA: TGTGCCAGCAGCGTGGACAGAACCACAACTAATGAAAAACTGTTTTTT. This codes for CASSVDRTTTNEKLFF. The entire variable domain, with the rest obtained from reference TRBV7-8 and TRBJ1-4, is as follows: GAGVSQSPRYKVAKRGQDVALRCDPISGHVSLFWYQQALGQGPEFLTYFQNEAQLDKSGLPSDRFFAERPEGSVSTLKIQRTQQEDSAVYLCASSVDRTTTNEKLFFGSGTQLSVL.

This clonotype showed up many times. The chain employs TRBV19 and TRBJ1-4; maybe TRBD1 (6 bases). V lost 7 bases, J lost 7 bases, and 13 bases lay in between. Germline values: CDR1 LNHDA, CDR2 SQIVND (reference sequence). The CDR3 totals 13 residues. CDR3 nucleotides: TGTGCCAGTAAGCACAGGGTGGCTGAAAAACTGTTTTTT. Protein product: CASKHRVAEKLFF.

The V and J genes are TRBV5-5 and TRBJ2-7; D remains unclear. Germline CDR1 and CDR2: SGHKS and YYEKEE (reference sequence). CDR3 length: 12 amino acids. Trimming took off 1 base at V and 5 bases at J, with 7 bases between the two ends. The CDR3 DNA sequence: TGTGCCAGCAGCTTGTATGAGAACGAGCAGTACTTC. As protein: CASSLYENEQYF.

Notes on this clonotype: Germline is not matched at one junction end, which may reflect a read error. The genes are TRBV20-1 and TRBJ2-1, with D perhaps TRBD2 (6 bases). This CDR3 has 12 amino acids. The V gene's germline CDR1 is DFQATT and CDR2 SNEGSKA (reference sequence). The CDR3 sequence: CSARTSSNERFF. DNA of the CDR3: TGCAGTGCTAGGACTAGTTCTAACGAGCGGTTCTTC.

This clonotype turned up a few times. The conserved phenylalanine or tryptophan normally closing the CDR3 is absent here, so this likely arose from a read error. The rearrangement joins TRBV27 to TRBJ2-1; D perhaps matches TRBD2 (7 bases). V shed 3 bases and J shed 10 bases, with 22 bases lying between them. The germline gives CDR1 MNHEY, CDR2 SMNVEV (reference sequence). This CDR3 spans 16 amino acids. In DNA, the CDR3 is TGTGCCAGCAGTTTTGGGGGGCGGGCGTGGGAGGGGGAGCAGTTCCTC. This sequence encodes CASSFGGRAWEGEQFL.